These 21 T cell receptor gamma chains were all obtained from the same sample, sequenced in a study of Vδ1+ human thymocytes. Study-level results: Highly polyclonal TRG and TRD repertoires with Gaussian CDR3 length distributions appeared in thymus.

The antigens of these receptors remain unknown. Extracted RNA was reverse transcribed into cDNA. CDR3 amplicons came from multiplex PCR with pooled V-gene forward and constant-region reverse primers. TCRdb re-processed the multiplex PCR reads using CATT. This sample carries about 22,000 gamma-chain clones, roughly an eighth of them seen once, and the ten largest clones take about 1.9%. The sample taken for sequencing was Vdelta1+ gamma-delta thymocytes from the thymus. Noted subset: FACS-sorted CD3+ TCRalphabeta- TCRVdelta1+ TCRVdelta2- thymocytes. The receptors stem from a child younger than two who had congenital heart surgery.

This chain uses TRGV8 with TRGJ1 or TRGJ2. The J segment lost 3 bases and the V segment lost 3 bases, leaving 5 bases of the junction unmatched. Germline V gene sequence: CDR1 VENAVY, CDR2 YDSYNSRV. There are 13 residues in the CDR3. The CDR3 sequence is CATWDFPYYKKLF. In nucleotides, the CDR3 is TGTGCCACCTGGGATTTTCCTTATTATAAGAAACTCTTT.

The rearrangement links TRGV4 to TRGJ1 or TRGJ2. The V and J ends lost 0 bases and 6 bases, in that order; junction bases with no gene match: 14. Germline lookup yields CDR1 EGSTGY and CDR2 YDSYTSSV. This CDR3 comprises 16 residues. CDR3 amino acids: CATWDGPYPRGYKKLF. The CDR3, as DNA: TGTGCCACCTGGGATGGGCCTTATCCCAGGGGTTATAAGAAACTCTTT.

Worth noting for this clone: Within the sample, other DNA sequences also encode this same CDR3. The rearrangement joins TRGV4 to TRGJP1. Trimming cost V 4 bases and J 2 bases; bases outside gene matches: 4. The CDR3 sequence is 14 residues long. The germline CDR1 and CDR2 sequences are EGSTGY and YDSYTSSV. The chain's CDR3 is CATWEDTTGWFKIF. CDR3 sequence (DNA): TGTGCCACCTGGGAGGACACCACTGGTTGGTTCAAGATATTT.

This clone was seen only a few times. The chain uses TRGV8 and TRGJ1 or TRGJ2. CDR1 and CDR2 from the germline V gene are VENAVY and YDSYNSRV. The V segment lost 3 bases and the J segment 5 bases; nucleotides outside the gene matches: 10. This CDR3 has 14 residues. CDR3 in amino acids: CATWDPDFHYKKLF. The CDR3, as DNA: TGTGCCACCTGGGATCCGGATTTTCATTATAAGAAACTCTTT.

On this clone: At one of its ends the junction is not consistent with the germline gene, which may arise from a read error. The rearrangement links TRGV9 to TRGJ1 or TRGJ2. The V gene's germline CDR1 is GITISATS and CDR2 ISYDGTV (reference sequence). The CDR3 extends over 13 amino acids. The CDR3 region has the DNA TGTGCCTTGTGGGGGGTGCAGGAATCCGGGAAACTCTTT. This sequence encodes CALWGVQESGKLF.

The V gene is TRGV4, the J gene TRGJ1 or TRGJ2. The germline V gene has CDR1 EGSTGY and CDR2 YDSYTSSV. V was clipped by 0 bases and J by 0 bases; unmatched bases: 11. This CDR3 is 17 amino acids long. As DNA, the CDR3 is TGTGCCACCTGGGATGGGCCTAAAACCCCGAATTATTATAAGAAACTCTTT. Translation gives CATWDGPKTPNYYKKLF.

The genes are TRGV2 and TRGJ1 or TRGJ2. Germline CDR1 reads EGSNGY; CDR2 reads YDSYNSKV. This CDR3 is 15 amino acids long. V was clipped by 3 bases and J by 3 bases; unmatched bases: 11. CDR3 coding DNA: TGTGCCACCTGGGACAGCCGAGGGTTTTATTATAAGAAACTCTTT. Amino acids: CATWDSRGFYYKKLF.

This clone occurred a few times. The V and J genes are TRGV9 and TRGJ1 or TRGJ2. CDR1 GITISATS and CDR2 ISYDGTV come from the germline V gene (reference sequence). The CDR3 has 13 residues. Trimming cost V 3 bases and J 3 bases; bases outside gene matches: 5. CDR3 in DNA: TGTGCCTTGTGGGAGCCACCTTATTATAAGAAACTCTTT. It encodes CALWEPPYYKKLF.

There are a few counts of this clone. The V and J genes are TRGV4 and TRGJ1 or TRGJ2. V gave up 8 bases and J gave up 9 bases; unmatched junction bases: 4. From germline, CDR1 is EGSTGY and CDR2 YDSYTSSV. The CDR3 contains 9 residues. The CDR3, as DNA: TGTGCCACCTCCCGTAAGAAACTCTTT. It encodes CATSRKKLF.

J is TRGJ1 or TRGJ2 and V is TRGV8. The J segment lost 3 bases and the V segment lost 2 bases, leaving 7 bases of the junction unmatched. Germline assignment: CDR1 VENAVY and CDR2 YDSYNSRV. The CDR3 contains 14 residues. For the CDR3, the DNA is TGTGCCACCTGGGATACCGGCACTTATTATAAGAAACTCTTT. Its translation: CATWDTGTYYKKLF.

On this clone itself: Additional DNA sequences in this sample encode the identical CDR3. This chain joins TRGV2 and TRGJ1 or TRGJ2. The germline V gene encodes CDR1 EGSNGY and CDR2 YDSYNSKV. CDR3 length: 14 amino acids. The J segment lost 4 bases and the V segment lost 0 bases, leaving 6 bases of the junction unmatched. The CDR3 reads CATWDGLSYYKKLF. CDR3 nucleotides: TGTGCCACCTGGGACGGGCTTAGCTATTATAAGAAACTCTTT.

This clone was seen a handful of times. This sequence joins TRGV4 and TRGJ1 or TRGJ2. The CDR3 contains 12 residues. CDR1 and CDR2 from the germline V gene are EGSTGY and YDSYTSSV. V dropped 0 bases and J dropped 12; count of bases not matched to a gene: 8. CDR3 bases: TGTGCCACCTGGGATGGGCGCCGTAGGAAACTCTTT. As protein: CATWDGRRRKLF.

The V gene is TRGV4, the J gene TRGJ1 or TRGJ2. The junction had 14 bases not matched to a gene; V was cut back by 6 bases and J by 9 bases. This CDR3 contains 13 residues. Germline assignment: CDR1 EGSTGY and CDR2 YDSYTSSV. Here the CDR3 reads CATWPWRPLKKLF. The CDR3 nucleotides read TGTGCCACCTGGCCCTGGAGGCCCCTTAAGAAACTCTTT.

The chain carries TRGV8 and TRGJP1. The CDR3 covers 14 residues. Germline loops: CDR1 VENAVY, CDR2 YDSYNSRV. The V gene end was trimmed by 1 base and the J gene end by 3 bases; junction bases not matched to a gene: 2. The CDR3 sequence is CATWDRATGWFKIF. The DNA for the CDR3 is TGTGCCACCTGGGATAGAGCCACTGGTTGGTTCAAGATATTT.

This clone showed up just a few times. The chain has TRGV8 and TRGJ1 or TRGJ2. V shed 2 bases, J shed 7 bases, and the junction held 5 bases outside the gene matches. CDR1 is VENAVY, CDR2 YDSYNSRV, per germline. The CDR3 length is 12 residues. The CDR3 is CATWDIGYKKLF. DNA for the CDR3: TGTGCCACCTGGGATATAGGATATAAGAAACTCTTT.

This chain uses TRGV8 with TRGJ1 or TRGJ2. The germline V gene encodes CDR1 VENAVY and CDR2 YDSYNSRV. This CDR3 has 17 residues. The J segment lost 0 bases and the V segment lost 3 bases, leaving 14 bases of the junction unmatched. The CDR3 spells CATWDSSNPLNYYKKLF. CDR3 nucleotide sequence: TGTGCCACCTGGGATTCTTCCAACCCATTGAATTATTATAAGAAACTCTTT.

This clone was seen only a few times. One end of the junction fails to match germline, which may point to a read error. V usage is TRGV4 and J usage is TRGJ1 or TRGJ2. The germline V gene encodes CDR1 EGSTGY and CDR2 YDSYTSSV. The CDR3 length is 20 residues. This CDR3 is CATWNGKIHNPNSNYYKKLF. CDR3 DNA: TGTGCCACCTGGAATGGGAAAATCCATAACCCAAATTCGAATTATTATAAGAAACTCTTT.

Note on this clone: One end of the junction fails to match germline, which may point to a read error. The chain carries TRGV8 and TRGJP1. Germline assignment: CDR1 VENAVY and CDR2 YDSYNSRV. This CDR3 contains 15 residues. CDR3 residues: CATWDLYTTDWFKIF. In DNA form, the CDR3 reads TGTGCCACCTGGGACCTCTATACCACTGATTGGTTCAAGATATTT.

The chain links TRGV4 to TRGJ1 or TRGJ2. The V and J ends lost 6 bases and 10 bases, in that order; junction bases with no gene match: 15. The CDR3 has 13 residues. CDR1 is EGSTGY, CDR2 YDSYTSSV, per germline. CDR3: CATWNVRRTKKLF. In DNA, the CDR3 is TGTGCCACCTGGAATGTCAGACGTACCAAGAAACTCTTT.

This clone was counted a few times. A much larger clonotype is one base distant, so this may be a read error. This chain joins TRGV5 and TRGJ1 or TRGJ2. CDR1 is VINAFY and CDR2 is YDVSNSKD in the germline V gene. There are 12 residues in the CDR3. Trimming removed 5 bases from V and 4 bases from J; junction bases left unmatched: 5. The CDR3 DNA reads as TGTGCCACCTGGGGTCGGTATTATAAGAAACTCTTT. Translating gives CATWGRYYKKLF.

This clone was counted between two and nine times. The chain combines TRGV5 with TRGJ1 or TRGJ2. This CDR3 spans 13 amino acids. The V segment lost 3 bases and the J segment 4 bases; nucleotides outside the gene matches: 6. Germline lookup yields CDR1 VINAFY and CDR2 YDVSNSKD. The CDR3 protein is CATWDPMYYKKLF. In nucleotides, the CDR3 is TGTGCCACCTGGGACCCTATGTATTATAAGAAACTCTTT.